The source of this T cell receptor (beta chain) is a study of CD8+ T cells in alopecia areata. Study in general: Treatment comprised oral tofacitinib, 5 to 10 mg twice daily, in treated patients.

Germline V gives CDR1 MNHEY, CDR2 SMNVEV (reference sequence). This CDR3 has 17 amino acids. V dropped 5 bases and J dropped 0; count of bases not matched to a gene: 8. Extraction and reverse transcription of RNA yielded cDNA as the sequencing template. The repertoire was sequenced with immunoSEQ multiplex PCR; TCRdb's copy has only in-frame clones and lacks some. The sample records about 190,000 clones, 50% to 60% being singletons. Treatment indicated: oral pan-JAK inhibitor, 5-10 mg twice daily. The receptor's source is a human donor with alopecia areata. The rearrangement links TRBV27 to TRBJ1-1; 11 nucleotides agree with TRBD1. The sequencing used CD4+ T cells sorted from blood, collected at week 4, from a patient treated with tofacitinib. The CDR3 DNA sequence: TGTGCCAGCAGTATCGGGACAGGGGGGATTATGAACACTGAAGCTTTCTTT. Its protein is CASSIGTGGIMNTEAFF.